This T cell receptor beta chain derives from a study of cytomegalovirus exposure and HLA in healthy donors. Of note for this clone: Its antigen is still unknown.

General study points: Accurate HLA-A and HLA-B prediction from TCR beta sequences was reported for most subjects.

Vbeta (60) and Jbeta (13) primers were used in the PCR. Using immunoSEQ multiplex PCR, the repertoire was profiled, and TCRdb retains in-frame clones only, with some absent. This sample's table has more than 95,000 clones. This TCR derives from a man aged 25 to 45 in good health and CMV-seronegative. The sample comprised PBMCs.

The CDR3 DNA reads as TGTGCCAGCAGCTTGGTACAGGGGGCCACAGATACGCAGTATTTT. This gives the protein CASSLVQGATDTQYF. The genes are TRBV5-8 and TRBJ2-3; 9 bases are shared with TRBD1. Germline trimming cut 0 bases from V and 2 bases from J; bases unmatched to any gene: 1. CDR3 length: 15 residues. The germline V gene encodes CDR1 SGHTS and CDR2 YDEGEE.